The sequence of this T cell receptor (beta chain) was determined in a study of blood T cell repertoires in COVID-19. Overall study context: The origin of the acute and convalescent COVID-19 samples was the United States, Italy and Spain. From T cells, B-cell-depleted T cells, or PBMCs came the material, which was cDNA or gDNA.

Trimming removed 3 bases from V and 1 base from J, with 9 bases in between. CDR1 ENHRY and CDR2 SYGVKD come from the germline V gene. CDR3 size: 14 residues. Seattle cases were enrolled at active infection and followed longitudinally. As originally analysed: Reference gene primer amplification in the assay estimated nucleated cell counts. Only in-frame clones appear in the TCRdb table, and some are missing; sequencing was by immunoSEQ multiplex PCR. The V and J calls and clone size were taken over from that table, and D and trimming were inferred from the DNA. This repertoire shows some 200,000 clones, roughly 92% found once; its top ten account for 0.76%.

This chain uses TRBV10-3 with TRBJ2-5, with a weak D call TRBD2 (6 bases). The sequenced material came from peripheral blood. This sequence originates from a man under 40 with COVID-19, enrolled during active disease. CDR3 sequence: CAISDLGGQETQYF. In DNA, the CDR3 is TGTGCCATCAGTGATTTGGGGGGCCAAGAGACCCAGTACTTC.